Listed below are T cell receptor beta chains from one sample, sequenced in a study of post-analysis software for immune sequencing data. TCRdb used MiXCR to reprocess the PCR reads, holding one entry per CDR3 protein. The repertoire holds roughly 870,000 distinct CDR3 sequences, under 70% seen once, with about 4.8% in the top ten. Sequencing was done on a sample of blood. The receptors were sampled from a girl aged 10-17 years with multiple sclerosis. CDR3s include the opening cysteine and the closing phenylalanine or tryptophan. The order of the fields is V gene, clone size, D gene, CDR3 length, J gene, CDR3 protein, CDR3 DNA. The D gene is left open where the match is weak. Clone size is not always given. Where it is, it says once, few, many or a class for expanded clones.

>TRBV5-1|.|TRBD2|18|TRBJ2-1
CASSPREAGRSSYNEQFF
TGCGCCAGCAGCCCGCGGGAAGCGGGGAGAAGCTCCTACAATGAGCAGTTCTTC
>TRBV27|.|.|14|TRBJ2-7
CASSYPGMTYEQYF
TGTGCCAGCAGTTATCCAGGCATGACCTACGAGCAGTACTTC
>TRBV7-8|.|.|17|TRBJ2-1
CASQINGNPGQYNEQFF
TGTGCCAGTCAAATTAATGGAAACCCCGGACAGTACAATGAGCAGTTCTTC
>TRBV15|.|.|14|TRBJ2-1
CATRRLGASNEQFF
TGTGCCACCAGGAGGCTTGGGGCCTCTAATGAGCAGTTCTTC
>TRBV11-2|few|.|17|TRBJ2-1
CASSLPRGGGGRDEQFF
TGTGCCAGCAGCTTACCCCGAGGGGGCGGGGGGCGGGATGAGCAGTTCTTC
>TRBV7-3|.|TRBD2|14|TRBJ2-1
CASSQAGGGNEQFF
TGTGCCAGCTCCCAAGCGGGAGGCGGCAATGAGCAGTTCTTC
>TRBV7-9|.|.|13|TRBJ1-1
CASSLSGPGGGFF
TGTGCCAGCAGCTTATCCGGGCCGGGTGGGGGTTTCTTT
>TRBV2|.|.|12|TRBJ2-3
CASGRFTDTQYF
TGTGCCAGCGGGAGGTTCACAGATACGCAGTATTTT
>TRBV11-2|.|TRBD1|16|TRBJ1-2
CASSLGTGGLNYGYTF
TGTGCCAGCAGCTTAGGTACAGGGGGCCTTAACTATGGCTACACCTTC
>TRBV5-1|.|.|15|TRBJ2-1
CASSLTYGSYNEQFF
TGCGCCAGCAGCTTAACTTACGGATCCTACAATGAGCAGTTCTTC
>TRBV20-1|few|.|12|TRBJ2-5
CSASRGGETQYF
TGCAGTGCTAGCAGGGGGGGAGAGACCCAGTACTTC
>TRBV27|.|TRBD1|15|TRBJ2-5
CASSLLGQGQETQYF
TGTGCCAGCAGTCTCCTCGGACAGGGACAAGAGACCCAGTACTTC
>TRBV20-1|.|.|16|TRBJ1-4
CSARDPAANIGEKLFF
TGCAGTGCTAGAGACCCCGCGGCTAACATCGGAGAAAAACTGTTTTTT
>TRBV20-1|.|.|14|TRBJ2-7
CSAVNPRGPYEQYF
TGCAGTGCTGTGAACCCGCGAGGGCCCTACGAGCAGTACTTC
>TRBV7-2|.|.|15|TRBJ2-3
CASSLAGLQTDTQYF
TGTGCCAGCAGCTTAGCAGGGCTACAGACAGATACGCAGTATTTT
>TRBV29-1|few|TRBD1|14|TRBJ2-1
CSVPGTGIYNEQFF
TGCAGCGTTCCCGGGACAGGGATCTACAATGAGCAGTTCTTC
>TRBV20-1|once|TRBD2|12|TRBJ2-7
CSARLAGDEQYF
TGCAGTGCTAGGCTAGCGGGCGACGAGCAGTACTTC
>TRBV20-1|.|TRBD1|15|TRBJ2-5
CSARPPQGVGETQYF
TGCAGTGCTAGACCCCCGCAGGGGGTGGGGGAGACCCAGTACTTC
>TRBV14|few|.|14|TRBJ2-5
CASSQDHRVETQYF
TGTGCCAGCAGCCAAGATCATAGGGTGGAGACCCAGTACTTC
>TRBV7-3|.|TRBD1|16|TRBJ2-7
CASSLSGTGGDREQYF
TGTGCCAGCAGCTTAAGTGGGACAGGGGGTGACAGGGAGCAGTACTTC
>TRBV10-3|few|TRBD2|16|TRBJ2-7
CAISESIGRESYEQYF
TGTGCCATCAGTGAGTCAATCGGGAGGGAATCCTACGAGCAGTACTTC
>TRBV14|once|.|15|TRBJ1-1
CASSQLSRGNTEAFF
TGTGCCAGCAGCCAACTGAGTCGAGGAAACACTGAAGCTTTCTTT
>TRBV7-9|.|.|11|TRBJ2-7
CASSPKNEQYF
TGTGCCAGCAGCCCCAAAAACGAGCAGTACTTC
>TRBV14|.|.|14|TRBJ1-5
CASSPGTSGQPQHF
TGTGCCAGCAGCCCCGGGACCTCAGGTCAGCCCCAGCATTTT
>TRBV5-1|.|TRBD2|17|TRBJ2-1
CASSPRTSLSFYNEQFF
TGCGCCAGCAGCCCTCGGACTAGCTTGTCCTTTTACAATGAGCAGTTCTTC
>TRBV7-8|many|TRBD2|15|TRBJ2-7
CASSLSTSGIYEQYF
TGTGCCAGCAGCTTGTCTACTAGCGGGATCTACGAGCAGTACTTC
>TRBV29-1|.|TRBD1|12|TRBJ2-6
CSVVGQVGVLTF
TGCAGCGTCGTCGGACAGGTCGGCGTCCTGACTTTC
>TRBV4-1|.|.|14|TRBJ2-1
CASSQVKGGETQFF
TGCGCCAGCAGCCAAGTTAAGGGGGGAGAGACCCAGTTCTTC
>TRBV20-1|once|.|14|TRBJ2-7
CSARAREKGDEQYF
TGCAGTGCTAGAGCACGGGAGAAGGGCGACGAGCAGTACTTC
>TRBV29-1|.|TRBD1|13|TRBJ2-7
CSVEPTTGGEQYF
TGCAGCGTTGAACCTACTACAGGGGGCGAGCAGTACTTC
>TRBV9|few|TRBD2|17|TRBJ2-5
CASSVGYSGNKQETQYF
TGTGCCAGCAGCGTAGGTTACAGCGGGAATAAGCAAGAGACCCAGTACTTC
>TRBV6-6|.|.|13|TRBJ1-1
CASSLSGEGSAFF
TGTGCCAGCAGTCTCTCAGGGGAAGGTAGTGCTTTCTTT
>TRBV24-1|.|TRBD2|17|TRBJ2-7
CATSEPSGTSGFYEQYF
TGTGCCACCAGTGAGCCGTCCGGGACTAGCGGCTTCTACGAGCAGTACTTC
>TRBV4-2|.|.|17|TRBJ2-3
CASSQIRALTFTDTQYF
TGTGCCAGCAGCCAGATCCGGGCCCTTACCTTCACAGATACGCAGTATTTT
>TRBV4-1|.|.|18|TRBJ2-3
CASSQEGGAGTVKITQYF
TGCGCCAGCAGCCAAGAAGGAGGGGCCGGGACAGTTAAAATTACGCAGTATTTT
>TRBV29-1|.|TRBD1|12|TRBJ2-7
CSVAQGSSEQYF
TGCAGCGTTGCACAGGGGAGTTCCGAGCAGTACTTC